Sequencing of this T cell receptor beta chain was carried out in a study of shared clonotypes between healthy human individuals. CDR1 is MNHEY, CDR2 SMNVEV, per germline (reference sequence). J gave up 5 bases and V 11 bases, and 9 bases lay outside the gene matches. The CDR3 is 14 residues long. Positive CCR7 selection of CD45RO-negative cells yielded the naive CD8 cells, and terminally differentiated effector memory CD45RA+ cells were excluded. Donors were healthy HIV-negative adults without recently reported acute infections or vaccinations. Assay used: immunoSEQ multiplex PCR; TCRdb lists only in-frame clones, some missing. The sample has roughly 2.1 million clones, about 92% seen once.

The sample taken for sequencing was naive CD8+ T cells from PBMCs. The receptor was derived from a young man in good health. Some clones in this sample may be carry-over from other donors' samples. This chain uses TRBV27 with TRBJ2-4, with 10 bases that match TRBD2. CDR3 amino acids: CAARDLAGENIQYF. The CDR3 region has the DNA TGTGCCGCCCGGGACCTAGCGGGAGAAAACATTCAGTACTTC.